The sequence of this TCR beta chain was determined in a study of CD8 T cells in ankylosing spondylitis. Study-wide results and caveats: About 8 highly homologous variants made up a TCR beta motif, and this motif appeared characteristic of ankylosing spondylitis blood.

The germline gives CDR1 SNHLY, CDR2 FYNNEI. Trimming stripped 7 bases from V and 4 bases from J, with 14 bases between. The length of the CDR3 is 13 residues. A quantitative 5'-RACE method, one with molecular barcodes, was used to make TCR beta libraries. TCRdb recomputed calls from the 5' RACE reads with MiXCR, one row per CDR3 protein. The sample gives 150,000 to 200,000 distinct CDR3 sequences, roughly 18% of which show up once; about 4.3% is in the top ten. In the case of this clonotype: Its antigen is not known.

The receptor comes from a male donor under 30 with ankylosing spondylitis or in good health (not recorded which). Specimen: blood, either unsorted or a sorted T cell fraction (not recorded which). This chain uses TRBV2 with TRBJ2-7; D call uncertain. CDR3 in amino acids: CASIEQSGYEQYF. The CDR3 coding sequence is TGTGCCAGCATTGAGCAGAGTGGGTACGAGCAGTACTTC.